The clone carrying this T cell receptor beta chain has ten or more counts. The antigen is not known. This specimen belongs to a study of spatial heterogeneity in lung cancer. Documented time point: sample taken at primary tumor resection. A total of approximately 75 untreated early-stage non-small cell lung cancer patients served as donors. TCRdb itself ran the 5' RACE reads through MiXCR, one entry per CDR3 protein. The sample has 2,500 to 3,000 distinct CDR3 sequences; about an eighth are singletons. Study results and limitations: Counts of expanded intratumoral alpha and beta TCRs tracked tumor mutation counts.

Deletions cut 0 bases from V and 7 bases from J, with 13 bases between. This CDR3 is 14 amino acids long. In germline, CDR1 is ENHRY, CDR2 SYGVKD. The chain links TRBV10-3 to TRBJ2-7; D is undetermined. The material sequenced was lung tumor tissue, taken at surgery. The origin of this receptor is a male donor with early-stage non-small cell lung cancer. The CDR3 DNA sequence: TGTGCCATCAGTGAGTCCTCGGATGTGGGGGAGCAGTACTTC. It encodes CAISESSDVGEQYF.